Listed below are T cell receptor beta chains from one sample, sequenced in a study of vaccination and CD4 T cells after COVID-19. TCRdb called the PCR reads again in MiXCR, with one record for every CDR3 protein. The sample includes more than 10,000 distinct CDR3 sequences, 50% to 55% of them seen just once. Their recognized antigens are unknown. The source material was CD4+ T cells from blood, cultured in vitro. The receptors originated from a human donor who had recovered from COVID-19. The CDR3 runs from the conserved cysteine through the conserved F or W. Fields, in order: clone size, D gene, J gene, V gene, CDR3 DNA, CDR3 protein. D genes are given only for firm matches. Clone size is not always given. Where it is, it says once, few, many or a class for expanded clones.

>.|TRBD1|TRBJ1-2|TRBV6-5
TGTGCCAGCAGTTACTCGAGGACAGGGGGCTTCTATGGCTACACCTTC
CASSYSRTGGFYGYTF
>few|.|TRBJ2-4|TRBV20-1
TGCAGTGCTATCAACAGGGAATGGTCCAAAAACATTCAGTACTTC
CSAINREWSKNIQYF
>.|.|TRBJ1-2|TRBV6-1
TGTGCCAGCAGTGAAAGGCAAAAACAAGTCTATGGCTACACCTTC
CASSERQKQVYGYTF
>.|.|TRBJ2-7|TRBV20-1
TGCAGTGCTGGTGACCTCGCCACCCCGTACGAGCAGTACTTC
CSAGDLATPYEQYF
>.|.|TRBJ1-1|TRBV21-1
TGTGCCAGCAGCAAAGTGGTCGGTGAGATGAACACTGAAGCTTTCTTT
CASSKVVGEMNTEAFF
>.|TRBD1|TRBJ2-2|TRBV24-1
TGTGCCACCAGTGACCCCCAGGGGGCCGGGGAGCTGTTTTTT
CATSDPQGAGELFF
>.|.|TRBJ1-5|TRBV19
TGTGCCAGTAGTATCGGGCAGAACAATCAGCCCCAGCATTTT
CASSIGQNNQPQHF
>.|TRBD1|TRBJ1-1|TRBV6-5
TGTGCCAGCAGTTACTCCCGCGACAGGGGGAAACGGGGAGCTTTCTTT
CASSYSRDRGKRGAFF
>few|.|TRBJ2-3|TRBV12-3/TRBV12-4
TGTGCCAGCATGCTAGCGCGAGATACGCAGTATTTT
CASMLARDTQYF
>.|TRBD1|TRBJ1-5|TRBV6-1
TGTGCCAGCAGGGAGACAGGGGGCGGTCAGCCCCAGCATTTT
CASRETGGGQPQHF
>medium-sized|.|TRBJ2-6|TRBV12-3/TRBV12-4
TGTGCCAGCAGCATAAGCTCTGGGGCCAACGTCCTGACTTTC
CASSISSGANVLTF
>.|TRBD1|TRBJ2-6|TRBV6-4
TGTGCCAGCAGGTGGACAGGGGCAGGGTCTGGGGCCAACGTCCTGACTTTC
CASRWTGAGSGANVLTF
>.|.|TRBJ1-2|TRBV6-1
TGTGCCAGCAGTGAACCCGCAGGGGTAGCTAACTATGGCTACACCTTC
CASSEPAGVANYGYTF
>.|.|TRBJ1-2|TRBV18
TGTGCCAGCTCACCAGGCAGAGCCAACTATGGCTACACCTTC
CASSPGRANYGYTF
>medium-sized|TRBD1|TRBJ1-1|TRBV7-9
TGTGCCAGCAGCTTAGGGGACAGGGGGCGCACTGAAGCTTTCTTT
CASSLGDRGRTEAFF
>.|.|TRBJ1-2|TRBV7-2
TGTGCCAGCAGCTCGACAGCCTATGGCTACACCTTC
CASSSTAYGYTF
>.|TRBD1|TRBJ1-2|TRBV6-5
TGTGCCAGCAGTTACTCTTGGGACAGGGCGTTGCCACGTGGCTACACCTTC
CASSYSWDRALPRGYTF
>.|TRBD2|TRBJ2-1|TRBV7-6
TGTGCCAGCAGCTTAGTGGGCGGGAGAGGGAGTAATGAGCAGTTCTTC
CASSLVGGRGSNEQFF
>.|TRBD1|TRBJ1-1|TRBV10-3
TGTGCCATCAGTGATGCTGTAGCTAGACAGGGGGCTGGAGCTTTCTTT
CAISDAVARQGAGAFF
>.|.|TRBJ1-2|TRBV20-1
TGCAGTGCTAGATCGGGTCTTGACTACACCTTC
CSARSGLDYTF
>large|.|TRBJ2-3|TRBV7-2
TGTGCCAGCAGCTCTAGCCGGGGCACAGATACGCAGTATTTT
CASSSSRGTDTQYF
>.|.|TRBJ2-3|TRBV6-4
TGTGCCAGCAGTGACTCTGTCAGCACAGATACGCAGTATTTT
CASSDSVSTDTQYF
>few|TRBD1|TRBJ1-2|TRBV4-1
TGCGCCAGCAGCCAAGAACCCCCAGGGGGCCTCTATGGCTACACCTTC
CASSQEPPGGLYGYTF
>.|.|TRBJ1-1|TRBV6-1
TGTGCCAGCACTGGGGTCCCGGGGAACACTGAAGCTTTCTTT
CASTGVPGNTEAFF
>.|.|TRBJ1-1|TRBV30
TGTGCCTGGAATGGGGGGTTCACTGAAGCTTTCTTT
CAWNGGFTEAFF
>.|.|TRBJ1-2|TRBV5-4
TGTGCCAGCAGGGGGATAACAGGTTTAGGAGAACAAGGATATGGCTACACCTTC
CASRGITGLGEQGYGYTF
>.|TRBD2|TRBJ2-3|TRBV19
TGTGCCAGTAGTTCGGTAGCGGGCCGTGAGCAGTATTTT
CASSSVAGREQYF
>few|TRBD1|TRBJ1-2|TRBV6-1
TGTGCCAGCAGCCCGACAGGGTATGGCTACACCTTC
CASSPTGYGYTF
>.|.|TRBJ1-1|TRBV6-2/TRBV6-3
TGTGCCAGCGCTGAGACTTCGAACACTGAAGCTTTCTTT
CASAETSNTEAFF
>.|TRBD1|TRBJ1-6|TRBV20-1
TGCAGTGCTAGGCCCTACGGACAGGCTTATAATTCACCCCTCCACTTT
CSARPYGQAYNSPLHF
>.|.|TRBJ1-2|TRBV11-2
TGTGCCAGCAGCAGCCCCCGGGGGCGGAGTGGCTACACCTTC
CASSSPRGRSGYTF
>.|TRBD1|TRBJ2-7|TRBV2
TGTGCCAGCAGAACCGGGACAGGTGGCAAAGGGGAGCAGTACTTC
CASRTGTGGKGEQYF
>.|TRBD2|TRBJ2-7|TRBV7-8
TGTGCCAGCAGATTAGCGGGGCAAAGATACGAGCAGTACTTC
CASRLAGQRYEQYF
>few|TRBD2|TRBJ2-7|TRBV7-9
TGTGCCAGCAATTCACTAGCGGGAGGCTACGAGCAGTACTTC
CASNSLAGGYEQYF
>.|TRBD1|TRBJ2-3|TRBV19
TGTGCCAGTAGTATAGGGACAGGGGGTGGCACAGATACGCAGTATTTT
CASSIGTGGGTDTQYF
>.|TRBD1|TRBJ1-1|TRBV7-6
TGTGCCAGCAGCCTAGGGACAGGGGCGGGTGAAGCTTTCTTT
CASSLGTGAGEAFF
>.|.|TRBJ2-3|TRBV21-1
TGTGCCAGCAGCAAAGCTGGGCATCCGCTAACCCACACAGATACGCAGTATTTT
CASSKAGHPLTHTDTQYF
>.|TRBD1|TRBJ1-1|TRBV5-8
TGTGCCAGCAGCTTGACAGGGGCGAACACTGAAGCTTTCTTT
CASSLTGANTEAFF
>few|.|TRBJ1-5|TRBV20-1
TGCAGTGCTAGTTTTACCGGGGCGGATAATCAGCCCCAGCATTTT
CSASFTGADNQPQHF
>.|TRBD1|TRBJ1-2|TRBV19
TGTGCCAGTACAGGGTCAGGGGGCGATCCTAACTATGGCTACACCTTC
CASTGSGGDPNYGYTF
>.|.|TRBJ1-6|TRBV2
TGTGCCAGCAGTCAGGCAGTCTCCTATAATTCACCCCTCCACTTT
CASSQAVSYNSPLHF
>.|.|TRBJ1-2|TRBV25-1
TGTGCCAGCAACGATGGGGTCGGCTACACCTTC
CASNDGVGYTF
>.|.|TRBJ1-1|TRBV20-1
TGCAGTGCTAGAGATTGGTTGAGGGCCGATGTGACGAACACTGAAGCTTTCTTT
CSARDWLRADVTNTEAFF
>.|.|TRBJ1-1|TRBV30
TGTGCCTGGAGTGCCCGGGGGGGCGCTGAAGCTTTCTTT
CAWSARGGAEAFF
>large|.|TRBJ1-2|TRBV7-6
TGTGCCAGCAGCTCGGCAGGCCGCAACTATGGCTACACCTTC
CASSSAGRNYGYTF
>.|.|TRBJ1-6|TRBV5-5
TGTGCCAGCAGCTTCGGAGGGGCCTATAATTCACCCCTCCACTTT
CASSFGGAYNSPLHF
>.|.|TRBJ1-2|TRBV20-1
TGCAGTGCTAGTTTAGACAGAGATGGCTACACCTTC
CSASLDRDGYTF
>few|.|TRBJ1-2|TRBV21-1
TGTGCCAGCAGCAAACTAAACTTCGACTTC
CASSKLNFDF